What follows are 32 T cell receptor beta chains derived from one specimen sequenced in a study of blood T cell repertoires in COVID-19. Some clones are missing from TCRdb's copy, which holds only in-frame ones; the method was immunoSEQ multiplex PCR. The table lists 150,000 to 200,000 clones, roughly 80% of them singletons. The source material was peripheral blood. These TCRs come from an older woman with COVID-19, enrolled during active disease.

The chain carries TRBV7-2 and TRBJ2-5; D is ambiguous. V was clipped by 1 base and J by 5 bases, with 5 bases between them. The germline V gene encodes CDR1 SGHTA and CDR2 FQGNSA. There are 12 residues in the CDR3. The CDR3 bases are TGTGCCAGCAGCTTAGGTATGGAGACCCAGTACTTC. This gives the protein CASSLGMETQYF.

The rearrangement joins TRBV19 to TRBJ1-1; possibly TRBD1 for D (6 bases). This CDR3 has 20 amino acids. CDR1 and CDR2 (germline): LNHDA, SQIVND (reference sequence). V was trimmed by 5 bases and J by 2 bases, leaving 30 bases between them. DNA for the CDR3: TGTGCCAGTAGTCCAATTTTTCCGGGACAAATCCCGCGGCCTAACACTGAAGCTTTCTTT. Amino acid sequence: CASSPIFPGQIPRPNTEAFF.

This clone was observed at least ten times. The chain has TRBV28 and TRBJ2-5; D might be TRBD1 (6 bases). Trimming left V 2 bases short and J 5 bases short, with 18 bases between. Germline-derived CDR1 and CDR2 are MDHEN and SYDVKM. CDR3 length: 16 amino acids. Written as DNA, the CDR3 is TGTGCCAGCAGTTTACTCGAAATAACAGGGTTGGAGACCCAGTACTTC. It codes for CASSLLEITGLETQYF.

V usage is TRBV30 and J usage is TRBJ1-2, with D uncertain. Trimming removed 3 bases at V and 4 bases at J, with 15 bases between. The CDR3 loop spans 14 amino acids. Germline V gene lookup returns CDR1 GTSNPN and CDR2 SVGIG (reference sequence). The CDR3 coding sequence is TGTGCCTGGAGGGGCCCCCGATACCTCTATGGCTACACCTTC. Amino acid sequence: CAWRGPRYLYGYTF.

About this clone: The same CDR3 also results from other DNA sequences found in this sample. The chain employs TRBV7-9 and TRBJ1-5; no clear D. Germline V CDR1 and CDR2: SEHNR, FQNEAQ (reference sequence). Between the trimmed V and J ends, which lost 3 bases and 2 bases, there was a span of 5 bases. This CDR3 is 13 amino acids long. The CDR3 nucleotides read TGTGCCAGCAGCTTCGAGGGCAATCAGCCCCAGCATTTT. Protein sequence: CASSFEGNQPQHF.

This clone was recorded once. The J gene is TRBJ2-3, the V gene TRBV3-1 (or the pseudogene TRBV3-2), with 8 nucleotides matching TRBD2. CDR3 length equals 14 residues. The trim removed 1 base at V and 8 bases at J, leaving 5 bases unmatched. Germline values: CDR1 LGHDT, CDR2 YNNKEL (reference sequence). The CDR3 DNA follows: TGTGCCAGCAGCCAAGCCAGCGGGAGAGCTACGCAGTATTTT. Protein sequence: CASSQASGRATQYF.

J is TRBJ1-4 and V is TRBV6-5, with a weak D call TRBD1 (6 bases). The CDR3 is made up of 14 amino acids. Germline CDR1 is MNHEY and CDR2 is SVGAGI. V was cut by 6 bases and J by 7 bases, with 15 bases left in between. The DNA for the CDR3 is TGTGCCAGCAGCAACTATGGACAGCTTGAAAAACTGTTTTTT. Amino acid sequence: CASSNYGQLEKLFF.

This rearrangement joins TRBV24-1 to TRBJ2-2; perhaps TRBD1 as D (6 bases). The germline V and J ends were trimmed by 4 bases and 0 bases, with 14 bases remaining between them. Germline assignment: CDR1 KGHDR and CDR2 SFDVKD. This CDR3 comprises 17 residues. In nucleotides, the CDR3 is TGTGCCACCAGTGACCTCAGGGGACCCCCGAACACCGGGGAGCTGTTTTTT. This encodes CATSDLRGPPNTGELFF.

The gene calls are TRBV4-3 and TRBJ1-6; weak D call: TRBD1 (5 bases). Trimming stripped 0 bases from V and 9 bases from J, with 21 bases between. In germline, CDR1 is LGHNA, CDR2 YSLEER. The CDR3 loop spans 18 amino acids. The CDR3 nucleotides read TGCGCCAGCAGCCAAGAGGTCCCAGGGCCACGTCCTACTTCACCCCTCCACTTT. It codes for CASSQEVPGPRPTSPLHF.

The chain couples TRBV30 to TRBJ2-1; 9 bases match TRBD2. Looked up from germline, CDR1 is GTSNPN and CDR2 is SVGIG (reference sequence). The junction had 11 bases not matched to a gene; V was cut back by 3 bases and J by 8 bases. The CDR3 loop spans 15 amino acids. CDR3 in amino acids: CAWSGRLAGKDEQFF. The DNA of the CDR3 is TGTGCCTGGAGCGGGAGGCTAGCGGGAAAGGATGAGCAGTTCTTC.

The chain couples TRBV24-1 to TRBJ2-2; D may be TRBD2 (5 bases). The CDR3 totals 19 residues. Trimming took off 5 bases at V and 0 bases at J, with 21 bases between the two ends. Germline lookup yields CDR1 KGHDR and CDR2 SFDVKD. CDR3 coding DNA: TGTGCCACCAGTGCCTCTCCCTACCGAGCGGCTACGAACACCGGGGAGCTGTTTTTT. Its protein product is CATSASPYRAATNTGELFF.

V and J are TRBV6-5 and TRBJ2-4; D uncertain. The germline V gene has CDR1 MNHEY and CDR2 SVGAGI. The CDR3 loop spans 13 amino acids. The V end lost 6 bases, the J end lost 5 bases, and 11 bases lay between the germline ends. The CDR3 DNA sequence: TGTGCCAGCAGCTTCCTTGGCCAAAACATTCAGTACTTC. Translated: CASSFLGQNIQYF.

The chain joins TRBV7-2 to TRBJ2-7; TRBD2 agrees at 7 bases. The CDR3 totals 15 residues. CDR1 and CDR2 (germline): SGHTA, FQGNSA. J was trimmed by 2 bases and V by 4 bases; bases with no gene match: 8. The CDR3 loop is CASSSLASGPYEQYF. CDR3 DNA: TGTGCCAGCAGCTCACTAGCGTCGGGACCCTACGAGCAGTACTTC.

The CDR3 DNA reads as TGTGCCAGCAGTTACGGACAGTCCTACGAGCAGTACTTC. Its protein product is CASSYGQSYEQYF. The V and J genes are TRBV6-5 and TRBJ2-7; maybe TRBD1 (6 bases). With 2 bases removed from V and 1 base from J, the gap between germline ends came to 6 bases. CDR3 length equals 13 residues. Germline CDR1 reads MNHEY; CDR2 reads SVGAGI.

The table lists this clone with a few counts. V and J are TRBV12-3 or TRBV12-4 and TRBJ1-1, with a weak D call TRBD1 (5 bases). V was shortened by 4 bases and J by 5 bases, with 11 bases between the two germline ends. The CDR3 runs to 13 residues. The CDR3 protein is CASSYDRRTEAFF. DNA of the CDR3: TGTGCCAGCAGTTACGACAGAAGGACTGAAGCTTTCTTT.

The chain links TRBV11-2 to TRBJ1-2, with 10 bases aligning to TRBD1. V lost 6 bases, J lost 4 bases, and 2 bases stayed unmatched. CDR3 length: 13 residues. Germline-derived CDR1 and CDR2 are SGHAT and FQNNGV. CDR3 bases: TGTGCCAGCAGTCGGACAGGGGGCTATGGCTACACCTTC. Translated, it gives CASSRTGGYGYTF.

The chain carries TRBV27 and TRBJ2-1; 9 positions agree with TRBD1. The V gene's germline CDR1 is MNHEY and CDR2 SMNVEV (reference sequence). The CDR3 has 16 residues. V gave up 0 bases and J gave up 2 bases; unmatched junction bases: 2. CDR3 amino acids: CASSLSHRGPYNEQFF. Here the CDR3 DNA reads TGTGCCAGCAGTTTATCGCACAGGGGGCCCTACAATGAGCAGTTCTTC.

J is TRBJ2-1 and V is TRBV24-1; 13 positions match TRBD2. CDR1 is KGHDR and CDR2 is SFDVKD in the germline V gene. The CDR3 is made up of 15 amino acids. Trimming cost V 7 bases and J 7 bases; bases outside gene matches: 6. The CDR3 sequence is CATRLKGLAGNEQFF. The CDR3 DNA follows: TGTGCCACCAGATTGAAGGGACTAGCGGGGAATGAGCAGTTCTTC.

V gene TRBV5-1 combines with J gene TRBJ1-2; D is possibly TRBD1 (6 bases). Germline V CDR1 and CDR2: SGHRS, YFSETQ. The CDR3 covers 12 residues. V was cut by 4 bases and J by 6 bases, with 10 bases left in between. The CDR3 sequence: CASSIQGHGYTF. The CDR3 DNA follows: TGCGCCAGCAGCATACAGGGTCATGGCTACACCTTC.

The chain joins TRBV7-2 to TRBJ2-7, with 9 bases fitting TRBD1. Germline CDR1 reads SGHTA; CDR2 reads FQGNSA. J was trimmed by 6 bases and V by 8 bases; bases with no gene match: 11. This CDR3 is built from 14 residues. CDR3 loop: CASLWDRESPEQYF. For the CDR3, the DNA is TGTGCCAGCCTTTGGGACAGGGAGTCCCCCGAGCAGTACTTC.

The V gene is TRBV24-1, the J gene TRBJ1-5; the D is unclear. Germline V gives CDR1 KGHDR, CDR2 SFDVKD. The V end lost 4 bases, the J end lost 0 bases, and 6 bases lay between the germline ends. The CDR3 sequence is 14 residues long. The DNA for the CDR3 is TGTGCCACCAGTGACGAGTATAGCAATCAGCCCCAGCATTTT. It specifies CATSDEYSNQPQHF.

This rearrangement joins TRBV10-3 to TRBJ1-3, with D possibly TRBD1 on 6 matching bases. CDR1 is ENHRY and CDR2 is SYGVKD in the germline V gene. V shed 10 bases and J shed 1 base, with 17 bases lying between them. CDR3 length equals 15 residues. The CDR3 DNA reads TGTGCCACCGGGGGGCAGGCACTGTCTGGAAACACCATATATTTT. The encoded protein is CATGGQALSGNTIYF.

The chain employs TRBV19 and TRBJ1-2; D is perhaps TRBD1 (6 bases). There are 13 residues in the CDR3. V was shortened by 5 bases and J by 4 bases, with 11 bases between the two germline ends. Germline V gives CDR1 LNHDA, CDR2 SQIVND (reference sequence). The CDR3 DNA reads TGTGCCAGTAGTCCCGGGACACCCTATGGCTACACCTTC. This translates into CASSPGTPYGYTF.

The gene calls are TRBV2 and TRBJ1-5; TRBD1 aligns across 8 bases. Trimming removed 5 bases from V and 1 base from J; junction bases left unmatched: 10. This CDR3 contains 17 residues. The germline V gene has CDR1 SNHLY and CDR2 FYNNEI. CDR3 sequence reads: CASSRTGRSGSNQPQHF. CDR3 nucleotides: TGTGCCAGCAGTCGGACAGGGAGGTCGGGGAGCAATCAGCCCCAGCATTTT.

This chain connects TRBV24-1 to TRBJ2-5; perhaps TRBD1 as D (5 bases). V dropped 4 bases and J dropped 5 bases, with 16 bases sitting between them. There are 15 residues in the CDR3. CDR1 is KGHDR and CDR2 is SFDVKD in the germline V gene. CDR3 sequence (DNA): TGTGCCACCAGTGACCCTGATGGCAGGGTCGAGACCCAGTACTTC. Translating gives CATSDPDGRVETQYF.

V and J are TRBV7-2 and TRBJ2-7; D might be TRBD1 (5 bases). The CDR3 extends over 14 amino acids. Germline V lookup: CDR1 SGHTA, CDR2 FQGNSA. V lost 5 bases and J lost 2, with 13 bases in between. CDR3 nucleotides: TGTGCCAGCAGCCCTAGGGGCGGCCCCTACGAGCAGTACTTC. Amino acid sequence: CASSPRGGPYEQYF.

This chain links TRBV7-2 with TRBJ1-1; D may be TRBD1 (5 bases). Between the trimmed V and J ends, which lost 3 bases and 3 bases, there was a span of 8 bases. The CDR3 length is 13 residues. Looked up from germline, CDR1 is SGHTA and CDR2 is FQGNSA. The CDR3 loop is CASSLTVHTEAFF. The CDR3 nucleotides are TGTGCCAGCAGCTTGACAGTTCACACTGAAGCTTTCTTT.

This sequence joins TRBV7-9 and TRBJ1-5, with D unresolved. This CDR3 contains 15 residues. Germline CDR1 and CDR2: SEHNR and FQNEAQ (reference sequence). The ends were cut back, 1 base at V and 0 bases at J, with 7 bases in the middle. The CDR3 loop reads CASSLEFGSNQPQHF. The CDR3 DNA is TGTGCCAGCAGCTTAGAGTTCGGTAGCAATCAGCCCCAGCATTTT. Variable domain in full (rest from reference TRBV7-9 and TRBJ1-5): DTGVSQNPRHKITKRGQNVTFRCDPISEHNRLYWYRQTLGQGPEFLTYFQNEAQLEKSRLLSDRFSAERPKGSFSTLEIQRTEQGDSAMYLCASSLEFGSNQPQHFGDGTRLSIL.

The V and J genes are TRBV3-1 (or the pseudogene TRBV3-2) and TRBJ1-1, with D perhaps TRBD1 (6 bases). Germline V gene data show CDR1 as LGHDT and CDR2 as YNNKEL (reference sequence). There are 14 residues in the CDR3. V lost 3 bases and J 6 bases, leaving 14 bases between the germline ends. The CDR3 nucleotides are TGTGCCAGCAGCCATGGGGGGGCGTTCCCTGAAGCTTTCTTT. This translates into CASSHGGAFPEAFF.

The CDR3 loop reads CASSGPNTLSSGRSYNEQFF. The CDR3 DNA is TGCGCCAGCAGCGGGCCAAACACTTTATCTAGCGGGAGATCCTACAATGAGCAGTTCTTC. V is TRBV4-3 and J is TRBJ2-1; 10 nucleotides match TRBD2. The CDR3 consists of 20 residues. The V segment lost 5 bases and the J segment 1 base; nucleotides outside the gene matches: 17. Germline lookup yields CDR1 LGHNA and CDR2 YSLEER.

This rearrangement joins TRBV7-3 to TRBJ2-5; 7 positions match TRBD2. The germline gives CDR1 SGHTA, CDR2 FQGTGA. J gave up 4 bases and V 3 bases, and 2 bases lay outside the gene matches. The CDR3 consists of 13 residues. The CDR3 nucleotides read TGTGCCAGCAGCTTGGGCGGGGGAGAGACCCAGTACTTC. Protein: CASSLGGGETQYF.

This chain uses TRBV5-6 with TRBJ1-1; D unresolved. The ends were cut back, 1 base at V and 4 bases at J, with 11 bases in the middle. The CDR3 runs 14 residues. Germline values: CDR1 SGHDT, CDR2 YYEEEE. The CDR3 DNA reads TGTGCCAGCAGCTTGTCCCCCAGGCTCACTGAAGCTTTCTTT. This sequence encodes CASSLSPRLTEAFF.